The next 20 T cell receptor beta chains were all read from a single sample in a study of CD8+CD57+ T cells in acquired aplastic anemia. Template material for TCR beta VDJ and CDR3 profiling consisted of genomic DNA. TCRdb redid the calling of the reads with MiXCR, one entry per CDR3 protein. The data hold approximately 270,000 distinct CDR3 sequences, with roughly half observed a single time. The sequenced sample consisted of sorted CD4+, CD8+, or CD8+CD57+ T cells (not recorded which) from PBMCs. The receptors originated from a human donor with severe aplastic anemia or a healthy control (not recorded which).

CDR3 protein: CSAPRLAGDHEQFF. The CDR3 DNA is TGCAGTGCTCCTCGACTAGCGGGAGATCATGAGCAGTTCTTC. The V gene is TRBV20-1, the J gene TRBJ2-1, with 12 bases matching TRBD2. V shed 5 bases and J 8 bases; nucleotides not matched to a gene: 7. The CDR3 is 14 amino acids. CDR1 is DFQATT and CDR2 is SNEGSKA in the germline V gene (reference sequence).

In this sample, this clonotype turned up many times. The CDR3 is CSARDAGQGDTQYF. The CDR3 DNA follows: TGCAGTGCTAGAGATGCTGGACAAGGAGATACGCAGTATTTT. The rearrangement uses TRBV20-1 and TRBJ2-3, with D tentatively TRBD1 (5 bases). Trimming removed 0 bases at V and 5 bases at J, with 12 bases between. This CDR3 has 14 amino acids. Germline values: CDR1 DFQATT, CDR2 SNEGSKA (reference sequence).

V is TRBV6-5 and J is TRBJ2-5; TRBD2 aligns across 10 bases. There are 14 residues in the CDR3. With V trimmed by 8 bases and J by 5 bases, 8 bases remained unmatched. Germline V lookup: CDR1 MNHEY, CDR2 SVGAGI. CDR3 residues: CASGRAGGGETQYF. The CDR3 DNA is TGTGCCAGCGGAAGAGCGGGGGGGGGGGAGACCCAGTACTTC.

The V and J genes are TRBV2 and TRBJ2-1; unclear D gene. The CDR3 contains 14 residues. Trimming took 2 bases from V and 6 from J, leaving 11 bases between them. Germline lookup yields CDR1 SNHLY and CDR2 FYNNEI. CDR3 sequence (DNA): TGTGCCAGCAGTGAAAGACTCCGGCTCAATGAGCAGTTCTTC. Translation gives CASSERLRLNEQFF.

V gene TRBV7-2 combines with J gene TRBJ1-1; the D is unclear. Per the germline V gene, CDR1 is SGHTA and CDR2 is FQGNSA. V gave up 5 bases and J gave up 2 bases, with 6 bases separating them. CDR3 length: 12 amino acids. Written as DNA, the CDR3 is TGTGCCAGCAGCGTCTATAACACTGAAGCTTTCTTT. The encoded protein is CASSVYNTEAFF.

The chain employs TRBV2 and TRBJ1-3; 9 bases agree with TRBD1. V was clipped by 8 bases and J by 4 bases; unmatched bases: 0. The CDR3 totals 12 residues. Germline CDR1 and CDR2: SNHLY and FYNNEI. The CDR3 nucleotides are TGTGCCAGCGGGACAGGGGGAAACACCATATATTTT. It encodes CASGTGGNTIYF.

The gene calls are TRBV29-1 and TRBJ1-1; 7 positions match TRBD1. J gave up 9 bases and V 7 bases, and 26 bases lay outside the gene matches. The germline V gene has CDR1 SQVTM and CDR2 ANQGSEA. CDR3 length: 17 amino acids. DNA of the CDR3: TGCAGCGCTAGAGGGGGCAGGGGTTACTCTGATAAGAACCAAGCTTTCTTT. It encodes CSARGGRGYSDKNQAFF.

This clonotype appeared many times. The chain links TRBV20-1 to TRBJ2-7; 9 bases align to TRBD2. The CDR3 covers 16 residues. Germline trimming cut 6 bases from V and 1 base from J; bases unmatched to any gene: 13. Germline loops: CDR1 DFQATT, CDR2 SNEGSKA (reference sequence). Here the CDR3 DNA reads TGCAGTGCAGATGAGGCACTAGCGGGTCAATCCTACGAGCAGTACTTC. Translation gives CSADEALAGQSYEQYF.

The chain uses TRBV5-4 and TRBJ2-7; 14 nucleotides line up with TRBD2. Trimming at V came to 9 bases and at J to 9 bases, leaving 11 bases not matched to a gene. CDR1 SGHNT and CDR2 YYREEE come from the germline V gene (reference sequence). The CDR3 is made up of 14 amino acids. Here the CDR3 reads CATEPGLAGEAQYF. The CDR3, as DNA: TGTGCCACCGAGCCGGGACTAGCGGGGGAAGCGCAGTACTTC.

The chain combines TRBV7-2 with TRBJ2-7, with D unclear. Trimming pared 1 base from V and 9 bases from J, leaving 13 bases between. Germline V gene sequence: CDR1 SGHTA, CDR2 FQGNSA. The CDR3 spans 13 residues. The CDR3 protein is CASSLEQSSAQYF. The CDR3 DNA reads as TGTGCCAGCAGCTTAGAACAGTCTTCGGCGCAGTACTTC.

The chain uses TRBV6-5 and TRBJ2-7, with 8 nucleotides matching TRBD1. There are 17 residues in the CDR3. J lost 10 bases, V lost 0 bases, and 17 bases had no gene match. The germline V gene has CDR1 MNHEY and CDR2 SVGAGI. CDR3 residues: CASSYSSFRDRGLRQYF. The CDR3 nucleotides are TGTGCCAGCAGTTACTCATCCTTCCGAGACAGGGGCCTCCGCCAGTACTTC.

This chain joins TRBV6-5 and TRBJ1-3, with D unresolved. Trimming removed 5 bases at V and 4 bases at J, with 12 bases between. CDR1 and CDR2 from the germline V gene are MNHEY and SVGAGI. This CDR3 contains 14 residues. The CDR3 here is CASSHDTSGNTIYF. Here the CDR3 DNA reads TGTGCCAGCAGTCACGACACTAGCGGAAACACCATATATTTT.

Worth noting for this clonotype: At one boundary the junction diverges from the germline segment, which might be a read error. The rearrangement uses TRBV5-1 and TRBJ1-1; possible D gene TRBD1, 6 bases. The CDR3 totals 15 residues. Germline V gives CDR1 SGHRS, CDR2 YFSETQ. This CDR3 reads CASSLNRELSTGAFF. In nucleotides, the CDR3 is TGCGCCAGCAGCTTGAACAGGGAATTGAGCACTGGAGCTTTCTTT. Drawing the rest from reference TRBV5-1 and TRBJ1-1, the complete variable domain is KAGVTQTPRYLIKTRGQQVTLSCSPISGHRSVSWYQQTPGQGLQFLFEYFSETQRNKGNFPGRFSGRQFSNSRSEMNVSTLELGDSALYLCASSLNRELSTGAFFGQGTRLTVV.

In the case of this clonotype: At one end the junction does not follow the germline gene, possibly because of a read error. V is TRBV7-3 and J is TRBJ2-5; 8 bases line up with TRBD2. Germline assignment: CDR1 SGHTA and CDR2 FQGTGA. The CDR3 length is 15 residues. The CDR3 region is CASSVTPGGWETQYF. The CDR3 DNA sequence: TGTGCCAGCAGCGTAACGCCGGGAGGGTGGGAGACCCAGTACTTC.

This clonotype was recorded once. The genes are TRBV10-3 and TRBJ1-3; no clear D. Germline CDR1 is ENHRY and CDR2 is SYGVKD. V dropped 0 bases and J dropped 0 bases, with 6 bases sitting between them. This CDR3 comprises 15 residues. CDR3 in DNA: TGTGCCATCAGTGAGTCGTCGAGCTCTGGAAACACCATATATTTT. This codes for CAISESSSSGNTIYF.

The gene calls are TRBV5-8 and TRBJ2-1; the match to TRBD2 covers 7 bases. V lost 5 bases, J lost 9 bases, and 8 bases stayed unmatched. The CDR3 loop spans 13 amino acids. Germline V gene data show CDR1 as SGHTS and CDR2 as YDEGEE. The CDR3 reads CASRGTSDGEQFF. CDR3 nucleotide sequence: TGTGCCAGCAGAGGAACTAGCGATGGTGAGCAGTTCTTC.

The V call is TRBV7-2, the J call TRBJ2-7, with D possibly TRBD2 on 6 matching bases. From germline, CDR1 is SGHTA and CDR2 FQGNSA. V was trimmed by 6 bases and J by 3 bases, leaving 18 bases between them. There are 15 residues in the CDR3. This CDR3 is CASRKTSRRDYEQYF. For the CDR3, the DNA is TGTGCCAGCAGGAAAACTAGCAGGAGGGACTACGAGCAGTACTTC.

The chain links TRBV2 to TRBJ1-6, with D uncertain. The CDR3 loop spans 14 amino acids. Germline loops: CDR1 SNHLY, CDR2 FYNNEI. Trimming cost V 4 bases and J 4 bases, with 8 bases left between them. The CDR3 DNA is TGTGCCAGCAGTGGCGGCCAGTATAATTCACCCCTCCACTTT. Translated: CASSGGQYNSPLHF.

This clonotype appeared a single time. This sequence may be a read error, since a much larger clone differs from it by one base. This chain joins TRBV30 and TRBJ1-1; D remains ambiguous. The CDR3 covers 8 residues. V was clipped by 5 bases and J by 7 bases, with 2 bases between them. Germline CDR1 GTSNPN, CDR2 SVGIG (reference sequence). As DNA, the CDR3 is TGTGCCTGGGGTGAAGCTTTCTTT. Translation: CAWGEAFF.

The rearrangement links TRBV7-2 to TRBJ1-5; D remains unclear. Germline lookup yields CDR1 SGHTA and CDR2 FQGNSA. V was pared by 2 bases and J by 6 bases, with 8 bases between. The CDR3 spans 13 residues. The CDR3 region has the DNA TGTGCCAGCAGCTTAAGTTTGGTTCAGCCCCAGCATTTT. Its protein is CASSLSLVQPQHF.